This TCR beta chain was captured by sequencing in a study of cytomegalovirus exposure and HLA in healthy donors. Study conclusions and caveats: The HLA-A and HLA-B alleles of most subjects were reportedly predicted accurately from TCR beta sequences. CMV antigen specificity was confirmed in vitro for a few CMV-associated chains. In a later analysis, V- and J-gene trimming of beta chains associated with a DCLRE1C missense variant, replicated independently.

The PCR was carried out with 60 Vbeta primers and 13 Jbeta primers. Authors' data handling: In a later analysis, roughly 11 million of about 80 million unique beta chains occurred in at least two donors. Clones were sequenced by immunoSEQ multiplex PCR, and TCRdb holds only the in-frame ones, with some missing. V, J and clone size are those of that table, while D and trimming were read from the DNA. The sample comprises roughly 120,000 clones, around 77% of which are singletons, and roughly 12% rests with the top ten. Concerning this clone: The target antigen is unknown.

J lost 7 bases, V lost 4 bases, and 16 bases had no gene match. This CDR3 contains 18 residues. CDR1 is SGDLS, CDR2 YYNGEE, per germline. The sequence was obtained from a woman aged 40 to 50 in good health and CMV-seropositive. This chain uses TRBV9 with TRBJ2-1, with 11 bases fitting TRBD2. The specimen sequenced was PBMCs. The CDR3 is CASSTGTLAGGLGNEQFF. The CDR3 DNA is TGTGCCAGCAGCACTGGAACTTTAGCGGGAGGGCTGGGGAATGAGCAGTTCTTC. The entire variable domain, with the rest obtained from reference TRBV9 and TRBJ2-1, is as follows: DSGVTQTPKHLITATGQRVTLRCSPRSGDLSVYWYQQSLDQGLQFLIQYYNGEERAKGNILERFSAQQFPDLHSELNLSSLELGDSALYFCASSTGTLAGGLGNEQFFGPGTRLTVL.